The rows below give T cell receptor beta chains drawn from one sample of a study of molecular identifiers for immune sequencing clone quantification. Via MiXCR, TCRdb re-called the PCR reads, giving one row per CDR3 protein. The data hold 550,000 to 750,000 distinct CDR3 sequences, with just under 20% observed a single time. Sequencing input: naive CD8+ T cells from blood, with Jurkat cell RNA spiked in. The receptors stem from a human donor in good health. Some libraries in this study had Jurkat cell RNA spiked in. The CDR3 runs from the conserved cysteine through the conserved F or W. Each record gives: clone size, J gene, D gene, V gene, CDR3 DNA, CDR3 protein. D genes are given only for firm matches. Rows give clone size only sometimes, using once, few, many, or a class for an expanded clone.

many	TRBJ2-3	.	TRBV25-1	TGTGCCAGCAGTGCGCTAAATTCCCAGCGGGTCGTAGATACGCAGTATTTT	CASSALNSQRVVDTQYF
many	TRBJ2-3	TRBD2	TRBV7-6	TGTGCCAGCAGCACACTAGCGGGGGGGCGGACAGATACGCAGTATTTT	CASSTLAGGRTDTQYF
many	TRBJ1-1	TRBD1	TRBV6-1	TGTGCCAGCAGTGAAGACGACAGGGAGAGTACTGAAGCTTTCTTT	CASSEDDRESTEAFF
many	TRBJ2-3	.	TRBV24-1	TGTGCCACCAGTGATGGATCAGATACGCAGTATTTT	CATSDGSDTQYF
.	TRBJ2-1	TRBD2	TRBV20-1	TGCAGTGCTGACCCGGCACAGGGGGCAAGACTAGCGGGAGGCAATGAGCAGTCCTTC	CSADPAQGARLAGGNEQSF
few	TRBJ2-3	.	TRBV27	TGTGCCAGCAGTCGCCTCAGAGATCAAGACACAGATACGCAGTATTTT	CASSRLRDQDTDTQYF
few	TRBJ2-7	TRBD2	TRBV7-3	TGTGCCAGCAGCGATCCTAGCGGTCCCTACGAGCAGTACTTC	CASSDPSGPYEQYF
few	TRBJ1-2	TRBD1	TRBV2	TGTGCCAGCAGAGAGGGGACAGCCTATGGCTACACCTTC	CASREGTAYGYTF
many	TRBJ2-5	.	TRBV30	TGTGCCTGGACCCGAGGGGGGGGAGGGGAGACCCAGTACTTC	CAWTRGGGGETQYF
many	TRBJ1-5	.	TRBV4-1	TGCGCCAGCAGCCAAGTGGCGCAAAGGCTCGATCAGCCCCAGCATTTT	CASSQVAQRLDQPQHF
many	TRBJ2-7	TRBD2	TRBV9	TGTGCCAGCAGCCCGGGAGGGCCCGCCTACGAGCAGTACTTC	CASSPGGPAYEQYF
few	TRBJ2-5	.	TRBV12-3/TRBV12-4	TGTGCCAGCAGCCCCCCTCCTGAGGTTGAGGGGACCCAGTACTTC	CASSPPPEVEGTQYF
.	TRBJ2-7	TRBD1	TRBV13	TGTGCCAGCAGTTACCCGGGACAGGATAACCGTTCCTACGAGCAGTACTTC	CASSYPGQDNRSYEQYF
.	TRBJ2-1	.	TRBV20-1	TGCAGTGCTAGAGAGGATGGCAACGTGCTCCTAAGGAATGAGCAGTTCTTC	CSAREDGNVLLRNEQFF